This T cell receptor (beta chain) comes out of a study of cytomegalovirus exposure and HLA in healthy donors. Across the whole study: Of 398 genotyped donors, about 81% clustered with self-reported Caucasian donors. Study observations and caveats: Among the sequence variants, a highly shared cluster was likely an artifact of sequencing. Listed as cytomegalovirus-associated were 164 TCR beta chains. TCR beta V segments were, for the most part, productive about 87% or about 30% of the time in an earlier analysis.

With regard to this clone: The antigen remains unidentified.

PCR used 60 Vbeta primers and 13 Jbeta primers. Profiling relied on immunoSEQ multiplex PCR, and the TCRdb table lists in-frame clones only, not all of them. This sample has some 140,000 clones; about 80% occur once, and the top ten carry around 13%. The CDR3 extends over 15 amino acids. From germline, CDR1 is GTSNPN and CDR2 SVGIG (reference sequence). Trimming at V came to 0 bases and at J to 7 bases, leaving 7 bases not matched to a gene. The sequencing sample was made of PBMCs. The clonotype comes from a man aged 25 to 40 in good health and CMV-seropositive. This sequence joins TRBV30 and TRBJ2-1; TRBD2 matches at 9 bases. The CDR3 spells CAWSVFMREGNEQFF. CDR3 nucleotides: TGTGCCTGGAGTGTTTTTATGCGGGAGGGGAATGAGCAGTTCTTC.